The 10 T cell receptor beta chains listed next were all sequenced from one sample in a study of blood T cell repertoires in COVID-19. Clones were read by immunoSEQ multiplex PCR, and TCRdb kept only the in-frame ones, dropping some. The sample shows about 480,000 clones, 88% of them seen only once. Sequenced sample: PBMCs or T cells enriched from blood (not recorded which). Receptors originate from a woman aged 40 to 50 who had recovered from COVID-19.

The rearrangement joins TRBV19 to TRBJ2-7; D gene ambiguous. The V end lost 8 bases, the J end lost 3 bases, and 14 bases lay between the germline ends. The CDR3 covers 13 residues. Germline-derived CDR1 and CDR2 are LNHDA and SQIVND (reference sequence). This CDR3 reads CASQPRGDYEQYF. The CDR3 region has the DNA TGTGCCAGTCAGCCCCGAGGAGACTACGAGCAGTACTTC.

This chain connects TRBV18 to TRBJ2-2; maybe TRBD2 (6 bases). V was trimmed by 3 bases and J by 2 bases, leaving 10 bases between them. The CDR3 is made up of 15 amino acids. Germline V gene data show CDR1 as KGHSH and CDR2 as LQKENI. CDR3 DNA: TGTGCCAGCTCACCTTGGCGGGAAAACACCGGGGAGCTGTTTTTT. It yields the protein CASSPWRENTGELFF.

The gene calls are TRBV6-5 and TRBJ1-6; no clear D. The germline V gene has CDR1 MNHEY and CDR2 SVGAGI. Trimming removed 4 bases at V and 8 bases at J, with 12 bases between. This CDR3 contains 14 residues. This CDR3 reads CASSLTARDSPLHF. DNA of the CDR3: TGTGCCAGCAGTTTGACCGCGAGGGATTCACCCCTCCACTTT.

The chain joins TRBV20-1 to TRBJ2-1, with D possibly being TRBD2 (5 bases). Germline assignment: CDR1 DFQATT and CDR2 SNEGSKA (reference sequence). Trimming took 5 bases from V and 5 from J, leaving 7 bases between them. There are 11 residues in the CDR3. The CDR3 is CSAPRDNEQFF. For the CDR3, the DNA is TGCAGTGCTCCGCGGGACAATGAGCAGTTCTTC.

V usage is TRBV3-1 (or the pseudogene TRBV3-2) and J usage is TRBJ2-7; TRBD1 matches at 7 bases. The ends lost 5 bases at V and 0 bases at J; junction bases unmatched: 7. Germline CDR1 reads LGHDT; CDR2 reads YNNKEL (reference sequence). This CDR3 has 15 residues. As DNA, the CDR3 is TGTGCCAGCAGCTCACCGGGACAGTCCTCCTACGAGCAGTACTTC. This sequence encodes CASSSPGQSSYEQYF.

The V gene is TRBV11-3, the J gene TRBJ1-6, with a weak D call TRBD1 (6 bases). The CDR3 totals 16 residues. Trimming shortened V by 5 bases and J by 8 bases, and 19 bases separated the two germline ends. The V gene's germline CDR1 is SGHNT and CDR2 YENEEA. CDR3 DNA: TGTGCCAGCAGCGCAACAGGGTTTTGGTTCGATTCACCCCTCCACTTT. Translated, it gives CASSATGFWFDSPLHF.

The V gene is TRBV9, the J gene TRBJ2-1; weak D call: TRBD2 (5 bases). Trimming pared 2 bases from V and 2 bases from J, leaving 11 bases between. The germline gives CDR1 SGDLS, CDR2 YYNGEE. CDR3 length: 15 residues. CDR3 sequence (DNA): TGTGCCAGCAGCGTCGGAGCCGGGACCTACAATGAGCAGTTCTTC. Its translation: CASSVGAGTYNEQFF.

The chain is built from TRBV9 and TRBJ1-2; D gene uncertain. Germline assignment: CDR1 SGDLS and CDR2 YYNGEE. The CDR3 runs 15 residues. Trimming removed 4 bases from V and 5 bases from J, with 18 bases in between. This CDR3 reads CASSQLHTTEYGYTF. The CDR3 DNA reads as TGTGCCAGCAGCCAACTACACACTACGGAGTATGGCTACACCTTC.

This rearrangement joins TRBV7-7 to TRBJ1-1; TRBD1 might be the D (6 bases). The CDR3 runs 17 residues. V was cut by 5 bases and J by 3 bases, with 22 bases left in between. CDR1 is SSHAT and CDR2 is FNYEAQ in the germline V gene (reference sequence). CDR3 DNA: TGTGCCAGCAGCCCCTTTGGCCGGACAGAGTCGGACACTGAAGCTTTCTTT. Amino acids: CASSPFGRTESDTEAFF.

The rearrangement uses TRBV7-2 and TRBJ2-1, with D maybe TRBD2 (5 bases). Germline CDR1 reads SGHTA; CDR2 reads FQGNSA. V was trimmed by 6 bases and J by 6 bases, leaving 15 bases between them. This CDR3 has 14 amino acids. The CDR3 reads CASRLAGASNEQFF. The CDR3 DNA is TGTGCCAGCAGGCTAGCCGGAGCATCCAATGAGCAGTTCTTC.